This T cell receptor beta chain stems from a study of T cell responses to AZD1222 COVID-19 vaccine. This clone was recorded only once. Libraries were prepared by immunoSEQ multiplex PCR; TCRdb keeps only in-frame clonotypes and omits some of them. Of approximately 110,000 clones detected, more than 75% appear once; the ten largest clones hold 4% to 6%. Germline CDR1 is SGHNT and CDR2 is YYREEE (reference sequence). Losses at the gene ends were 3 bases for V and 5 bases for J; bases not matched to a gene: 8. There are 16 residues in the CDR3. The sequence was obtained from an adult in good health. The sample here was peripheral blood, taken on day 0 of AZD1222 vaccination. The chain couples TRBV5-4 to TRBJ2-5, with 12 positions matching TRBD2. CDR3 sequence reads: CASSSGLAGRGETQYF. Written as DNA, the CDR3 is TGTGCCAGCAGCTCGGGACTAGCGGGCCGGGGGGAGACCCAGTACTTC.